Many counts were recorded for the clone carrying this TCR beta chain. Here immunoSEQ multiplex PCR was the method, and the copy in TCRdb shows in-frame clones only, minus some. The data contain 390,000 or so clones, less than 90% of them singletons. The entry originates in a study of blood T cell repertoires in COVID-19. Trimming removed 4 bases from V and 1 base from J, with 7 bases in between. Germline loops: CDR1 ENHRY, CDR2 SYGVKD. The CDR3 consists of 13 residues. The sequence was obtained from a woman in her fifties or sixties who had recovered from COVID-19. The sequencing sample was made of PBMCs or T cells enriched from blood (not recorded which). This chain connects TRBV10-3 to TRBJ1-1, with D possibly being TRBD1 (6 bases). This CDR3 reads CAISGQANTEAFF. The CDR3 DNA follows: TGTGCCATCAGTGGACAGGCGAACACTGAAGCTTTCTTT.